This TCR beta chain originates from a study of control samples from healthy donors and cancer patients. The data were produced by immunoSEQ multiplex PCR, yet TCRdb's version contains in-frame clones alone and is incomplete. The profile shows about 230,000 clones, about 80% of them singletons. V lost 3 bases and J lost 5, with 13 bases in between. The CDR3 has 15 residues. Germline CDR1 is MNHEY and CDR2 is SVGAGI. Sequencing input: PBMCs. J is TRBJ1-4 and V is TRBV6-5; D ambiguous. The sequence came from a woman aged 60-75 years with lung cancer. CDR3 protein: CASSYSRPSNEKLFF. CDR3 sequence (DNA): TGTGCCAGCAGTTATAGCCGCCCTTCGAATGAAAAACTGTTTTTT.